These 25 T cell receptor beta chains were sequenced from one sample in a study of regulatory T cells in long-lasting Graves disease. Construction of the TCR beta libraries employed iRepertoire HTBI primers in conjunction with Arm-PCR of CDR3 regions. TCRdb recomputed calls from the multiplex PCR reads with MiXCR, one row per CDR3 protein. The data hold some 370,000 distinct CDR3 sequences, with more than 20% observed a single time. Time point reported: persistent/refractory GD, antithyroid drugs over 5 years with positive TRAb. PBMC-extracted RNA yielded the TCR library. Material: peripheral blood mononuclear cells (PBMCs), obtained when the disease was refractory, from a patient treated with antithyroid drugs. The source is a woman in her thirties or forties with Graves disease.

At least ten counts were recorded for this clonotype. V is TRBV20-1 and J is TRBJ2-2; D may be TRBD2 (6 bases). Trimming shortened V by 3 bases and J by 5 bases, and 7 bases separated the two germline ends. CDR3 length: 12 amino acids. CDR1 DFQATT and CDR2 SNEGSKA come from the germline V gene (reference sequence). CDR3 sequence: CSASRGTGELFF. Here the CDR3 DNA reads TGCAGTGCTAGCCGGGGGACCGGGGAGCTGTTTTTT.

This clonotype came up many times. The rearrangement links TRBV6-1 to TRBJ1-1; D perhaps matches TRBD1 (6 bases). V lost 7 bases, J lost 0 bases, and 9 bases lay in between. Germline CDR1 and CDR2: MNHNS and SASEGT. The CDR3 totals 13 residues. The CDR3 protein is CASIGDMNTEAFF. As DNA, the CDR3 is TGTGCCAGCATTGGGGACATGAACACTGAAGCTTTCTTT.

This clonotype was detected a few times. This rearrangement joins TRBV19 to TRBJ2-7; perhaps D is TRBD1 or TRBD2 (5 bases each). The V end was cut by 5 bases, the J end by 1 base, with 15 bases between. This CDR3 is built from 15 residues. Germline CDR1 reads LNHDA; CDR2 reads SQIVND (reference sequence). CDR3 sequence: CASSPRKGSSYEQYF. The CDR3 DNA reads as TGTGCCAGTAGTCCCAGAAAGGGGAGTTCCTACGAGCAGTACTTC. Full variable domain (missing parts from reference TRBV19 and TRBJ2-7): DGGITQSPKYLFRKEGQNVTLSCEQNLNHDAMYWYRQDPGQGLRLIYYSQIVNDFQKGDIAEGYSVSREKKESFPLTVTSAQKNPTAFYLCASSPRKGSSYEQYFGPGTRLTVT.

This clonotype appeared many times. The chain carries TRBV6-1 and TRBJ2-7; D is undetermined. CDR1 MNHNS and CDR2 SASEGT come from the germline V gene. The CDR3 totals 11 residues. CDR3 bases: TGTGGGCGGCTGAGGCCCTACGAGCAGTACTTC. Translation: CGRLRPYEQYF.

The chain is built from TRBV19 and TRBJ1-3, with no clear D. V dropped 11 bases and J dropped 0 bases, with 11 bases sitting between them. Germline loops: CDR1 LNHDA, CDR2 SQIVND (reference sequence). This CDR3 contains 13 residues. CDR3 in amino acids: CAGSDGSGNTIYF. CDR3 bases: TGTGCCGGCTCCGACGGCTCTGGAAACACCATATATTTT.

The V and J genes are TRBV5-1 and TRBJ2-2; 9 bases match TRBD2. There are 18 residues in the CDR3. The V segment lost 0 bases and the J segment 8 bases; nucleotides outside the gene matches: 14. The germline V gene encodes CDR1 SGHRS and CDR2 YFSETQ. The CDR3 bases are TGCGCCAGCAGCTTGGCCTCGGCGACTAGCGGTGTTGGAGGGGAGCTGTTTTTT. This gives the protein CASSLASATSGVGGELFF.

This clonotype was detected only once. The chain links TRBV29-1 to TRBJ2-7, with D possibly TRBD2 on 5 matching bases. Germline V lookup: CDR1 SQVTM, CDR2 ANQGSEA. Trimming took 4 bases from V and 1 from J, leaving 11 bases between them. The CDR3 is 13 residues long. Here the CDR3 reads CSVGLAGSYEQYF. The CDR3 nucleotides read TGCAGCGTTGGTCTAGCCGGATCCTACGAGCAGTACTTC.

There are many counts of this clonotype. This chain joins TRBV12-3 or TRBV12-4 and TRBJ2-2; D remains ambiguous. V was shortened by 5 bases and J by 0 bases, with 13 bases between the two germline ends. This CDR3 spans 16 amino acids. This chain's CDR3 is CASSQRVHANTGELFF. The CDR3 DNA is TGTGCCAGCAGTCAACGGGTCCACGCGAACACCGGGGAGCTGTTTTTT.

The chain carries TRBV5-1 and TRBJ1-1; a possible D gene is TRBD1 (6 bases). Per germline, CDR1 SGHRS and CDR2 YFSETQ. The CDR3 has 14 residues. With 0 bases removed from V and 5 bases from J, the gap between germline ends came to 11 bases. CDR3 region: CASSLARGTTEAFF. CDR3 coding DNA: TGCGCCAGCAGCTTGGCCCGGGGGACAACTGAAGCTTTCTTT. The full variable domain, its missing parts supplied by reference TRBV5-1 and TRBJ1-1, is KAGVTQTPRYLIKTRGQQVTLSCSPISGHRSVSWYQQTPGQGLQFLFEYFSETQRNKGNFPGRFSGRQFSNSRSEMNVSTLELGDSALYLCASSLARGTTEAFFGQGTRLTVV.

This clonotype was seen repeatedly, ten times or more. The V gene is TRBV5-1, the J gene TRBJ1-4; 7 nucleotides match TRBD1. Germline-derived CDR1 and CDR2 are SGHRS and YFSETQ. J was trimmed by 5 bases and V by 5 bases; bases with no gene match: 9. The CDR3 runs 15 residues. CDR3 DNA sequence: TGCGCCAGCAGACGATGGGACAGTCTGAATGAAAAACTGTTTTTT. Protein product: CASRRWDSLNEKLFF.

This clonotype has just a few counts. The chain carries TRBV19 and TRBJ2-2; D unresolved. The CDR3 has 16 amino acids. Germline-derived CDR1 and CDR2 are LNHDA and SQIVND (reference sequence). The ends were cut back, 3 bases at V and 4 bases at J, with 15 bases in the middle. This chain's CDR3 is CASSMRRAFLTGELFF. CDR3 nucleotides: TGTGCCAGTAGTATGCGGAGAGCATTTCTCACCGGGGAGCTGTTTTTT.

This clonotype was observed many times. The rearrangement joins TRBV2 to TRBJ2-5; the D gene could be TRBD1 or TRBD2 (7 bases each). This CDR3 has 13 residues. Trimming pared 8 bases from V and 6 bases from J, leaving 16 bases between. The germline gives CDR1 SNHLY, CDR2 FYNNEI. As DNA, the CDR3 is TGTGCCAGCGGGGAGGGAGGGGGCCAGACCCAGTACTTC. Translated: CASGEGGGQTQYF.

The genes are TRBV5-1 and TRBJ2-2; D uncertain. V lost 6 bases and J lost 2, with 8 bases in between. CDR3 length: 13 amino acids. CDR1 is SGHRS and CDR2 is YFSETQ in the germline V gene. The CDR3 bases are TGCGCCAGCACAAATCTTAACACCGGGGAGCTGTTTTTT. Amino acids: CASTNLNTGELFF.

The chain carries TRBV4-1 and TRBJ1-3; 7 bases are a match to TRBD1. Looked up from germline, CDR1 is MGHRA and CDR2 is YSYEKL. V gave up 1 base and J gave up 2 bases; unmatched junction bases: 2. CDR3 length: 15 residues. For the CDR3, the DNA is TGCGCCAGCAGCCAAGTGGGGACAGCTGGAAACACCATATATTTT. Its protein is CASSQVGTAGNTIYF.

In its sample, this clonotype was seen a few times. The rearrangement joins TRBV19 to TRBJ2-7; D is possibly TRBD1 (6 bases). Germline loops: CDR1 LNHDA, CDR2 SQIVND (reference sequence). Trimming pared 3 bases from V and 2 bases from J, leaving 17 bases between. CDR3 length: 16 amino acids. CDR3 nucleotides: TGTGCCAGTAGTATGAAGGACAGAACCATCCCCTACGAGCAGTACTTC. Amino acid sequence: CASSMKDRTIPYEQYF.

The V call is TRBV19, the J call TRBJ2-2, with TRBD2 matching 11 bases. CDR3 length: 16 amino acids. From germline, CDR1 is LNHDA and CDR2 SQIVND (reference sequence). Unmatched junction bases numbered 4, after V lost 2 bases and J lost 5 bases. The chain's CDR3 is CASSILRLAGTGELFF. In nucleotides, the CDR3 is TGTGCCAGTAGTATATTAAGACTAGCGGGAACCGGGGAGCTGTTTTTT.

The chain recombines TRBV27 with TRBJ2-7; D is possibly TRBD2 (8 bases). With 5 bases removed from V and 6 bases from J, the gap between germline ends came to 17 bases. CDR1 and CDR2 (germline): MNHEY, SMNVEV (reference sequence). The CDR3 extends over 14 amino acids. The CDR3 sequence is CASSQGTRQGEQYF. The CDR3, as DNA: TGTGCCAGCAGTCAAGGGACTAGACAGGGCGAGCAGTACTTC.

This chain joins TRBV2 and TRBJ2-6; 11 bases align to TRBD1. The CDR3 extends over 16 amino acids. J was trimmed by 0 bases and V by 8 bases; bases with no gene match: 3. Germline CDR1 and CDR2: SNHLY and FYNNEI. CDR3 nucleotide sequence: TGTGCCAGCGGGACAGGGGGGTACTCTGGGGCCAACGTCCTGACTTTC. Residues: CASGTGGYSGANVLTF.

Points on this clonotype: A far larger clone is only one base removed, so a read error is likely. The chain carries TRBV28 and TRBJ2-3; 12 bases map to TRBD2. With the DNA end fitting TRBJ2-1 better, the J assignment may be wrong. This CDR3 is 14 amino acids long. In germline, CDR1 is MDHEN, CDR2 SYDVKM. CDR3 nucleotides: TGTGCCACCGATGGACTAGCGGGATCCTACGAGCAGTTCTTC. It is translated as CATDGLAGSYEQFF.

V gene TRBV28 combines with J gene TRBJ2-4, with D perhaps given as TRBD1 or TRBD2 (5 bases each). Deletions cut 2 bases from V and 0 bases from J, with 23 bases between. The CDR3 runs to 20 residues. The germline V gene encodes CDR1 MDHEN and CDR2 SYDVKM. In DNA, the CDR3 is TGTGCCAGCAGTTTAGTCAATCAGGGTGGTGGGAGACTAGCCAAAAACATTCAGTACTTC. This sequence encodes CASSLVNQGGGRLAKNIQYF. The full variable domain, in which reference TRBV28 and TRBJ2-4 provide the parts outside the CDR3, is DVKVTQSSRYLVKRTGEKVFLECVQDMDHENMFWYRQDPGLGLRLIYFSYDVKMKEKGDIPEGYSVSREKKERFSLILESASTNQTSMYLCASSLVNQGGGRLAKNIQYFGAGTRLSVL.

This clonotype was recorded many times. CDR3 sequence reads: CAIFPGQGSVTEAFF. The CDR3 DNA sequence: TGTGCCATATTCCCGGGACAGGGTTCGGTCACTGAAGCTTTCTTT. The chain couples TRBV2 to TRBJ1-1, with 9 bases matching TRBD1. This CDR3 has 15 residues. V gave up 10 bases and J gave up 4 bases; unmatched junction bases: 13. Germline CDR1 is SNHLY and CDR2 is FYNNEI. Looking up the rest from reference TRBV2 and TRBJ1-1 gives the full variable domain: EPEVTQTPSHQVTQMGQEVILRCVPISNHLYFYWYRQILGQKVEFLVSFYNNEISEKSEIFDDQFSVERPDGSNFTLKIRSTKLEDSAMYFCAIFPGQGSVTEAFFGQGTRLTVV.

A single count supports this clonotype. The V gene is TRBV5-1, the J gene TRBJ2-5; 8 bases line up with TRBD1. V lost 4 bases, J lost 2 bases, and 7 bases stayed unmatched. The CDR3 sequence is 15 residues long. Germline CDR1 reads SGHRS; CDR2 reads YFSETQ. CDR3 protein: CASSHGTGLQETQYF. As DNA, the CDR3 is TGCGCCAGCAGCCATGGGACAGGACTTCAAGAGACCCAGTACTTC.

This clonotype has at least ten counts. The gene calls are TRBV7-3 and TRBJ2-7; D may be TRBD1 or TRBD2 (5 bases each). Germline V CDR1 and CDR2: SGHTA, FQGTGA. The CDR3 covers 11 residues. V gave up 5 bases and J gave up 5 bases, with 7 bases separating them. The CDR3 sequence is CASSEGNEQYF. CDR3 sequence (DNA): TGTGCCAGCAGCGAGGGGAACGAGCAGTACTTC.

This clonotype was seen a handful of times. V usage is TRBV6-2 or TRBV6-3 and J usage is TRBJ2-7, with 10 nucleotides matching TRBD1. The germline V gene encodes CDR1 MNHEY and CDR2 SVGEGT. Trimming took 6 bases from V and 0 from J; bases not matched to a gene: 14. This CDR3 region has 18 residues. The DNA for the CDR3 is TGTGCCAGCAGAAGGGACAGGGGAACCCTCCCGAGCTCCTACGAGCAGTACTTC. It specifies CASRRDRGTLPSSYEQYF.

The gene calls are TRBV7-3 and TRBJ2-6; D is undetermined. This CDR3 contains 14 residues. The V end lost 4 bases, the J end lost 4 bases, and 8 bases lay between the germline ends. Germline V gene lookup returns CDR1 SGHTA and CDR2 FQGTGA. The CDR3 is CASSSGWGANVLTF. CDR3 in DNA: TGTGCCAGCAGCTCCGGCTGGGGGGCCAACGTCCTGACTTTC.